Described below is a single TCR beta chain sequence and its context. With V trimmed by 0 bases and J by 7 bases, 7 bases remained unmatched. CDR3 size: 15 residues. Germline CDR1 DFQATT, CDR2 SNEGSKA (reference sequence). This record comes from a study of CD8 T cells in Susac syndrome. The RNA input was 0.5 to 1 ug, and it was reverse transcribed with random hexamers. TCRdb independently ran MiXCR on the immunoSEQ multiplex PCR reads; one entry per CDR3 protein. In the table there are tens of thousands of distinct CDR3 sequences, 96% of which are singletons. The clonotype originates from a human donor with multiple sclerosis. V usage is TRBV20-1 and J usage is TRBJ2-1, with 9 bases matching TRBD1. The sequencing input was CD4+ T cells from PBMCs. The CDR3 bases are TGCAGTGCTAGAGATTTGACAGGGGGATGGAATGAGCAGTTCTTC. This gives the protein CSARDLTGGWNEQFF.